Each of the 23 T cell receptor beta chains below was sequenced from the same sample in a study of CD8 T cells in Susac syndrome. An amount of RNA that ranged from roughly 0.45 to 1 ug was reverse transcribed with random hexamers. TCRdb passed the immunoSEQ multiplex PCR reads through MiXCR, listing each CDR3 protein once. The table includes about 150,000 distinct CDR3 sequences, approximately 95% detected once. The sequenced sample was CD4+ T cells from PBMCs. The source is a human donor with Susac syndrome.

The V gene is TRBV1, the J gene TRBJ1-5; the D segment call TRBD1 is taken from the table without a DNA check. TRBV1 has pseudogene status. The CDR3 contains 13 residues. CDR3 sequence: CTSSRGYDQPQHF. DNA of the CDR3: TGCACCAGCAGCCGGGGGTACGATCAGCCCCAGCATTTT.

The rearrangement joins TRBV5-1 to TRBJ1-5; 9 bases map to TRBD1. The germline gives CDR1 SGHRS, CDR2 YFSETQ. CDR3 length: 17 amino acids. Trimming removed 4 bases from V and 5 bases from J; junction bases left unmatched: 13. The CDR3 protein is CASSLSPVGQGYQPQHF. CDR3 nucleotide sequence: TGCGCCAGCAGCCTCTCCCCCGTAGGACAGGGGTATCAGCCCCAGCATTTT.

The CDR3 region has the DNA TGTGCCAGCAGTGGCCAGGGTGGGATCGCCGGGGAGCTGTTTTTT. This sequence encodes CASSGQGGIAGELFF. The V call is TRBV2, the J call TRBJ2-2; TRBD1 might be the D (5 bases). The germline V and J ends were trimmed by 4 bases and 6 bases, with 15 bases remaining between them. The germline CDR1 and CDR2 sequences are SNHLY and FYNNEI. This CDR3 contains 15 residues.

V and J are TRBV3-1 and TRBJ2-7; D gene unclear. The CDR3 is 14 amino acids. Germline assignment: CDR1 LGHDT and CDR2 YNNKEL (reference sequence). Trimming took off 3 bases at V and 2 bases at J, with 11 bases between the two ends. CDR3 sequence: CASSHYPQPYEQYF. The DNA of the CDR3 is TGTGCCAGCAGCCACTATCCACAGCCCTACGAGCAGTACTTC.

The chain recombines TRBV18 with TRBJ1-1; no reliable D call. Trimming took 3 bases from V and 0 from J, leaving 14 bases between them. Germline loops: CDR1 KGHSH, CDR2 LQKENI. The CDR3 runs 16 residues. DNA for the CDR3: TGTGCCAGCTCACCCGACCTAGCGGCGATGAACACTGAAGCTTTCTTT. Protein product: CASSPDLAAMNTEAFF.

The rearrangement uses TRBV29-1 and TRBJ2-2, with D unclear. Germline lookup yields CDR1 SQVTM and CDR2 ANQGSEA. This CDR3 has 11 amino acids. V was pared by 6 bases and J by 7 bases, with 9 bases between. DNA for the CDR3: TGCAGCGTAGGCCATGTCGGGGAGCTGTTTTTT. Its translation: CSVGHVGELFF.

The J gene is TRBJ1-3, the V gene TRBV11-2; D unclear. Germline CDR1 and CDR2: SGHAT and FQNNGV. The CDR3 contains 12 residues. Deletions cut 6 bases from V and 3 bases from J, with 6 bases between. CDR3 residues: CASRLSGNTIYF. The CDR3 nucleotides are TGTGCCAGCAGGCTCAGTGGAAACACCATATATTTT. The complete variable domain, with remaining parts taken from reference TRBV11-2 and TRBJ1-3, reads EAGVAQSPRYKIIEKRQSVAFWCNPISGHATLYWYQQILGQGPKLLIQFQNNGVVDDSQLPKDRFSAERLKGVDSTLKIQPAKLEDSAVYLCASRLSGNTIYFGEGSWLTVV.

This rearrangement joins TRBV25-1 to TRBJ1-5, with D possibly being TRBD1 (6 bases). The CDR3 has 17 amino acids. CDR1 MGHDK and CDR2 SYGVNS come from the germline V gene. The V and J ends lost 0 bases and 4 bases respectively, with 16 bases between them. Here the CDR3 DNA reads TGTGCCAGCAGTGAATATAGCTGGACAGCTCGAAATCAGCCCCAGCATTTT. It specifies CASSEYSWTARNQPQHF.

This clonotype was recorded once. The CDR3 region has the DNA TGTGCCAGCAGTTTAAACAGGGTCGGCGAAAACATTCAGTACTTC. Amino acid sequence: CASSLNRVGENIQYF. The rearrangement uses TRBV27 and TRBJ2-4, with D maybe TRBD1 (6 bases). The CDR3 has 15 amino acids. Trimming took off 2 bases at V and 5 bases at J, with 13 bases between the two ends. Germline values: CDR1 MNHEY, CDR2 SMNVEV (reference sequence).

This clonotype was detected only once. The gene calls are TRBV3-1 and TRBJ1-2; no clear D gene. Germline V lookup: CDR1 LGHDT, CDR2 YNNKEL (reference sequence). V lost 5 bases and J lost 0, with 7 bases in between. This CDR3 contains 13 residues. Written as DNA, the CDR3 is TGTGCCAGCAGCAGGAGTACTAACTATGGCTACACCTTC. Its protein is CASSRSTNYGYTF.

J is TRBJ2-4 and V is TRBV29-1; maybe TRBD1 (5 bases). The CDR3 is 15 residues long. The germline V gene encodes CDR1 SQVTM and CDR2 ANQGSEA. V was shortened by 4 bases and J by 0 bases, with 13 bases between the two germline ends. In nucleotides, the CDR3 is TGCAGCGTTGCACAGGATAATATAGCCAAAAACATTCAGTACTTC. As protein: CSVAQDNIAKNIQYF. Combining the CDR3 with reference TRBV29-1 and TRBJ2-4 gives the whole variable domain SAVISQKPSRDICQRGTSLTIQCQVDSQVTMMFWYRQQPGQSLTLIATANQGSEATYESGFVIDKFPISRPNLTFSTLTVSNMSPEDSSIYLCSVAQDNIAKNIQYFGAGTRLSVL.

This rearrangement joins TRBV24-1 to TRBJ2-5, with 9 bases that match TRBD1. In germline, CDR1 is KGHDR, CDR2 SFDVKD. The CDR3 totals 15 residues. V dropped 3 bases and J dropped 5; count of bases not matched to a gene: 6. The CDR3: CATSDPGTGMETQYF. The CDR3, as DNA: TGTGCCACCAGTGATCCCGGGACAGGGATGGAGACCCAGTACTTC.

The gene calls are TRBV20-1 and TRBJ2-2; 15 bases align to TRBD2. The CDR3 is made up of 17 amino acids. V was pared by 3 bases and J by 2 bases, with 4 bases of the junction left unmatched. Germline V gene data show CDR1 as DFQATT and CDR2 as SNEGSKA (reference sequence). The CDR3 DNA reads as TGCAGTGCTAGGGGGACTAGCGGGGGGCTAAACACCGGGGAGCTGTTTTTT. It is translated as CSARGTSGGLNTGELFF.

V is TRBV20-1 and J is TRBJ1-5; D is possibly TRBD1 (5 bases). Looked up from germline, CDR1 is DFQATT and CDR2 is SNEGSKA (reference sequence). V lost 3 bases, J lost 4 bases, and 10 bases lay in between. The CDR3 extends over 13 amino acids. In DNA, the CDR3 is TGCAGTGCTAGTGAGGGGATTAATCAGCCCCAGCATTTT. Its protein is CSASEGINQPQHF.

The chain recombines TRBV25-1 with TRBJ2-7, with 10 bases identical to TRBD1. Losses at the gene ends were 3 bases for V and 6 bases for J; bases not matched to a gene: 2. The CDR3 length is 13 residues. Germline V CDR1 and CDR2: MGHDK, SYGVNS. CDR3 protein: CASSERDRGEQYF. CDR3 DNA sequence: TGTGCCAGCAGTGAGCGGGACAGGGGCGAGCAGTACTTC.

This clonotype was recorded only once. The V and J genes are TRBV11-1 and TRBJ1-1, with TRBD1 matching 7 bases. Germline V gene data show CDR1 as SGHAT and CDR2 as FQDESV (reference sequence). CDR3 length: 14 residues. The trim removed 4 bases at V and 3 bases at J, leaving 5 bases unmatched. The CDR3 nucleotides read TGTGCCAGCAGCTACGGACAGGCGGACACTGAAGCTTTCTTT. This sequence encodes CASSYGQADTEAFF.

This sequence joins TRBV15 and TRBJ1-6; D is undetermined. The CDR3 totals 14 residues. V lost 0 bases, J lost 9 bases, and 9 bases lay in between. Germline V lookup: CDR1 LNHNV, CDR2 YYDKDF (reference sequence). CDR3 bases: TGTGCCACCAGCAGAGATCGTGGCGTTTCACCCCTCCACTTT. Translating it yields CATSRDRGVSPLHF.

J is TRBJ1-2 and V is TRBV29-1; D not certain. V lost 4 bases and J lost 0, with 9 bases in between. This CDR3 is 13 amino acids long. Germline CDR1 SQVTM, CDR2 ANQGSEA. The CDR3 coding sequence is TGCAGCGTTGCGGTCCTAGCTAACTATGGCTACACCTTC. The encoded protein is CSVAVLANYGYTF.

The chain links TRBV20-1 to TRBJ1-5; tentative D call: TRBD1 (6 bases). This CDR3 contains 12 residues. V was trimmed by 3 bases and J by 6 bases, leaving 9 bases between them. The germline gives CDR1 DFQATT, CDR2 SNEGSKA (reference sequence). CDR3 sequence (DNA): TGCAGTGCTAGCCAGGGGAGTCAGCCCCAGCATTTT. Translation gives CSASQGSQPQHF.

The V and J genes are TRBV12-3 or TRBV12-4 and TRBJ1-6, with 7 positions matching TRBD1. J lost 7 bases, V lost 4 bases, and 4 bases had no gene match. The CDR3 runs to 14 residues. The CDR3 sequence: CASSSAGGNSPLHF. The CDR3 DNA is TGTGCCAGCAGTTCTGCAGGGGGGAATTCACCCCTCCACTTT.

The table lists this clonotype with a count of one. The chain combines TRBV2 with TRBJ1-1; D perhaps matches TRBD1 (6 bases). V shed 5 bases and J shed 4 bases, with 11 bases lying between them. This CDR3 is 13 amino acids long. CDR1 SNHLY and CDR2 FYNNEI come from the germline V gene. CDR3 region: CASSSQGTTEAFF. In nucleotides, the CDR3 is TGTGCCAGCAGTTCCCAGGGGACCACTGAAGCTTTCTTT. The full variable domain, rest sourced from reference TRBV2 and TRBJ1-1, is EPEVTQTPSHQVTQMGQEVILRCVPISNHLYFYWYRQILGQKVEFLVSFYNNEISEKSEIFDDQFSVERPDGSNFTLKIRSTKLEDSAMYFCASSSQGTTEAFFGQGTRLTVV.

Written as DNA, the CDR3 is TGTGCCAGCAGCCCAGGACCCCCCGTAGGACCCGATACGCAGTATTTT. Translated, it gives CASSPGPPVGPDTQYF. The chain is built from TRBV4-2 and TRBJ2-3; no clear D. CDR1 LGHNA and CDR2 YNFKEQ come from the germline V gene. This CDR3 is 16 amino acids long. Trimming left V 4 bases short and J 6 bases short, with 20 bases between.

The chain couples TRBV25-1 to TRBJ1-1; D is ambiguous. The germline V gene encodes CDR1 MGHDK and CDR2 SYGVNS. CDR3 size: 15 residues. Trimming shortened V by 3 bases and J by 1 base, and 12 bases separated the two germline ends. The CDR3 region has the DNA TGTGCCAGCAGTGACCCCCGGGCGGGGAACACTGAAGCTTTCTTT. As protein: CASSDPRAGNTEAFF.